This T cell receptor (beta chain) was observed in a study of human T cells and chemical hapten exposure. The overall study: Patch tests applied 0.01% DPC to the upper back and were scored after 6 days.

As to time point: pre-sensitization, week 0. Treatment defined: therapeutic diphenylcyclopropenone sensitization with weekly scalp DPC. This clonotype turned up a few times. Its antigen is currently unknown. Germline V gives CDR1 SGHTA, CDR2 FQGNSA. Trimming stripped 6 bases from V and 0 bases from J, with 14 bases between. The CDR3 runs 15 residues. TCRdb reprocessed the RACE reads with MiXCR, giving one entry per CDR3 protein. Seen here are some 300,000 distinct CDR3 sequences, 5% to 6.5% observed once, and the top ten hold less than 9%. Study results and limitations: As the donors had alopecia, their immune response may differ from healthy people's. With regard to DPC sensitization, TCRs above 1 in 1000 frequency did not change.

This receptor was taken from a woman under 30 with alopecia areata. Some clones in this sample may be carry-over from other donors' samples. This sample comprised whole blood, obtained in connection with sensitization to the hapten diphenylcyclopropenone (DPC). This chain uses TRBV7-2 with TRBJ1-1, with D perhaps TRBD1 (6 bases). CDR3 residues: CASSYTGSMNTEAFF. For the CDR3, the DNA is TGTGCCAGCAGTTACACAGGGAGCATGAACACTGAAGCTTTCTTT.